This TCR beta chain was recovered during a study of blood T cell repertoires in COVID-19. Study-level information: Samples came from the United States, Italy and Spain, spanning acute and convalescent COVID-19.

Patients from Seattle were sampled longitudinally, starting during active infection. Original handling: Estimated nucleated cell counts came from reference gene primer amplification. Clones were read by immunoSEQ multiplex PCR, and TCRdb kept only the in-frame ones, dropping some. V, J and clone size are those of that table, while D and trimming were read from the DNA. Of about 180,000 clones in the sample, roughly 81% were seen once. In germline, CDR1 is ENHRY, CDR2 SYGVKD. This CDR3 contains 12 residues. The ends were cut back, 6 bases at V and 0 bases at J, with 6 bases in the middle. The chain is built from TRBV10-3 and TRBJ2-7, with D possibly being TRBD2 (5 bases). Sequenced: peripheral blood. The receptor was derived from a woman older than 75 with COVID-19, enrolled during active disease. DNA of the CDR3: TGTGCCATCAGGGACTTCTCCTACGAGCAGTACTTC. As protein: CAIRDFSYEQYF.